This TCR beta chain was found in a study of shared clonotypes between healthy human individuals. Details on this clone: Its antigen is currently unknown.

The CDR3 totals 11 residues. Trimming left V 6 bases short and J 5 bases short, with 11 bases between. Germline assignment: CDR1 SQVTM and CDR2 ANQGSEA. Using immunoSEQ multiplex PCR, the repertoire was profiled, and TCRdb retains in-frame clones only, with some absent. The sample includes around 700,000 clones, about 80% of them seen just once. CD4+ cells underwent separation, giving CD45RA+ naive and CD45RA-negative memory subsets. General study points: Larger richness was generally estimated for naive than memory subsets. Sampling covered nothing but blood. Tissue TCR repertoires likely differ from those found in blood.

The receptor comes from a woman younger than 45 in good health. Sequencing input: memory CD4+ T cells sorted from blood. The subset denotes: CD45RA-negative fraction. V usage is TRBV29-1 and J usage is TRBJ2-7; the D gene is possibly TRBD2 (5 bases). The CDR3 here is CSVLRVNEQYF. The DNA of the CDR3 is TGCAGCGTCTTGCGGGTTAACGAGCAGTACTTC.